This TCR beta chain comes out of a study of blood T cell repertoires in COVID-19. Libraries were prepared by immunoSEQ multiplex PCR; TCRdb keeps only in-frame clonotypes and omits some of them. The data contain under 500,000 clones, nearly 90% of them seen just once; the ten biggest clones take up roughly 1.9%. Participants were placed into cohorts based on the clinical history they reported. The receptor comes from a woman between 18 and 29 years old with acute COVID-19. Source material: PBMCs or T cells enriched from blood (not recorded which).

CDR3 DNA: TGTGCCAGCACCCACCGACAGGGGAGGACTGAAGCTTTCTTT. This translates into CASTHRQGRTEAFF. The chain combines TRBV7-9 with TRBJ1-1, with 8 bases matching TRBD1. J gave up 5 bases and V 7 bases, and 9 bases lay outside the gene matches. Germline V gene lookup returns CDR1 SEHNR and CDR2 FQNEAQ (reference sequence). The CDR3 sequence is 14 residues long. Full variable domain (outside the CDR3, taken from reference TRBV7-9 and TRBJ1-1): DTGVSQNPRHKITKRGQNVTFRCDPISEHNRLYWYRQTLGQGPEFLTYFQNEAQLEKSRLLSDRFSAERPKGSFSTLEIQRTEQGDSAMYLCASTHRQGRTEAFFGQGTRLTVV.